What follows is one T cell receptor beta chain and its context. In the original processing: Researchers report that nucleated cell counts were estimated from reference gene primer amplification. The assay was immunoSEQ multiplex PCR, and TCRdb's table has in-frame clones only and misses some. Clone size and V and J calls were adopted from that table, with D and trimming inferred from the DNA. This sample has some 130,000 clones, with approximately 80% found just once. The ends were cut back, 4 bases at V and 6 bases at J, with 15 bases in the middle. CDR1 is SGHRS, CDR2 YFSETQ, per germline. This CDR3 spans 14 amino acids. This specimen belongs to a study of blood T cell repertoires in COVID-19. Overall study context: Sites across the United States, Italy and Spain contributed samples from acute and convalescent COVID-19. From T cells, B-cell-depleted T cells, or PBMCs came the material, which was cDNA or gDNA.

The sample consisted of peripheral blood. The V call is TRBV5-1, the J call TRBJ2-3; possible D gene TRBD2, 6 bases. The TCR originated in a man between 60 and 75 years old who had recovered from COVID-19. CDR3 DNA: TGCGCCAGCAGCCCCCGGACCCGGGGGGATACGCAGTATTTT. It is translated as CASSPRTRGDTQYF.